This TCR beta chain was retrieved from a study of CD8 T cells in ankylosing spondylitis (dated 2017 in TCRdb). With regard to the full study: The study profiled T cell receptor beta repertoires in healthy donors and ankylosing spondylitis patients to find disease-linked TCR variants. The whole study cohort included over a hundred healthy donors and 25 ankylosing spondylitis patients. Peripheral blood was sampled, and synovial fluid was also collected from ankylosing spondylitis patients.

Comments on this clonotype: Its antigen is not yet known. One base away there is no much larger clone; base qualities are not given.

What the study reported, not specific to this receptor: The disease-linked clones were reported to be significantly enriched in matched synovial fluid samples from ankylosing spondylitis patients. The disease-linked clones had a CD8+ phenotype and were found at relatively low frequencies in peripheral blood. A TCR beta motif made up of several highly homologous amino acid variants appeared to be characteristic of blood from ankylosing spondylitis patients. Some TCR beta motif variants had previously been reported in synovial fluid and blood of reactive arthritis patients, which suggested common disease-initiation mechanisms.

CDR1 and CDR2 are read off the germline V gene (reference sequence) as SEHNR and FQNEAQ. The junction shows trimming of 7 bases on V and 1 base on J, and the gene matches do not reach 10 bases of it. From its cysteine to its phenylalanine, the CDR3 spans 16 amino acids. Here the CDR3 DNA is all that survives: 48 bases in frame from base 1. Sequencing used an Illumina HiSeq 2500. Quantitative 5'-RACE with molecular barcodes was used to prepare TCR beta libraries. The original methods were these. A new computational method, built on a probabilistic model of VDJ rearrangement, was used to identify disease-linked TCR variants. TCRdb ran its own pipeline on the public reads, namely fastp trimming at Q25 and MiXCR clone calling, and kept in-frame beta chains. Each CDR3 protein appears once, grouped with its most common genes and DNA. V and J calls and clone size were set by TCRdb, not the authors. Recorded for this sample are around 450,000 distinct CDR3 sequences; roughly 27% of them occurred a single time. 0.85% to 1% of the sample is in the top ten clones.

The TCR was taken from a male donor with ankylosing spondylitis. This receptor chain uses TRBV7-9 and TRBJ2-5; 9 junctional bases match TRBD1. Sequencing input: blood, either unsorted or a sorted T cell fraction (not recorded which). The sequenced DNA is TGTGCCAGCACCGGGACAGGGTCGTCGACCCAAGAGACCCAGTACTTC. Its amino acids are CASTGTGSSTQETQYF.